Listed below are T cell receptor beta chains from one sample, sequenced in a study of Tregs in tolerant kidney transplant recipients. The data were produced by immunoSEQ multiplex PCR, yet TCRdb's version contains in-frame clones alone and is incomplete. Of tens of thousands of clones detected, over 85% appear once; the ten largest clones hold 1.6%. The specimen was CD4+ T cells from blood (PBMCs), collected 12 months after the transplant. All receptors come from a human patient who received a combined kidney and bone marrow transplant. Some T cells may have originated in the graft donor. Both conserved end residues are part of each CDR3. Each record gives: D gene, J gene, clone size, V gene, CDR3 protein, CDR3 DNA. D genes are given only for firm matches. Clone size is shown for a subset of rows, as once, few, many or a class of expanded clone.

D gene: .
J gene: TRBJ2-3
clone size: .
V gene: TRBV10-3
CDR3 protein: CAIRPSVGRYTDTQYF
CDR3 DNA: TGTGCCATCAGGCCCTCCGTGGGCCGCTACACAGATACGCAGTATTTT

D gene: .
J gene: TRBJ2-2
clone size: .
V gene: TRBV7-7
CDR3 protein: CATQGYTGELFF
CDR3 DNA: TGTGCCACCCAGGGTTACACCGGGGAGCTGTTTTTT

D gene: .
J gene: TRBJ2-7
clone size: .
V gene: TRBV19
CDR3 protein: CASSITGPYEQYF
CDR3 DNA: TGTGCCAGTAGTATTACAGGGCCCTACGAGCAGTACTTC

D gene: .
J gene: TRBJ1-6
clone size: .
V gene: TRBV18
CDR3 protein: CASSTNPGGANSPLHF
CDR3 DNA: TGTGCCAGCTCAACAAACCCGGGAGGTGCCAATTCCCCCCTCCACTTT

D gene: .
J gene: TRBJ2-3
clone size: .
V gene: TRBV7-9
CDR3 protein: CASSSGVSSTDTQYF
CDR3 DNA: TGTGCCAGCAGCTCAGGGGTATCTAGCACAGATACGCAGTATTTT

D gene: TRBD1
J gene: TRBJ1-5
clone size: .
V gene: TRBV10-3
CDR3 protein: CAIRTGQNQPQHF
CDR3 DNA: TGTGCCATCAGGACAGGGCAGAATCAGCCCCAGCATTTT

D gene: TRBD2
J gene: TRBJ2-1
clone size: once
V gene: TRBV5-1
CDR3 protein: CASSSSGSYNEQFF
CDR3 DNA: TGCGCCAGCAGTTCTAGCGGGAGTTACAATGAGCAGTTCTTC

D gene: .
J gene: TRBJ2-3
clone size: few
V gene: TRBV7-2
CDR3 protein: CASSSLASTDTQYF
CDR3 DNA: TGTGCCAGCAGCTCGCTAGCTAGCACAGATACGCAGTATTTT

D gene: .
J gene: TRBJ1-3
clone size: .
V gene: TRBV6-5
CDR3 protein: CASSLQGSPGNTIYF
CDR3 DNA: TGTGCCAGCAGCCTACAGGGATCCCCTGGAAACACCATATATTTT

D gene: TRBD2
J gene: TRBJ2-1
clone size: once
V gene: TRBV5-1
CDR3 protein: CASSRTSGSLNEQFF
CDR3 DNA: TGCGCCAGCAGCAGAACTAGCGGGAGTTTGAATGAGCAGTTCTTC

D gene: TRBD1
J gene: TRBJ2-1
clone size: .
V gene: TRBV11-2
CDR3 protein: CASRHHRGNLYEQFF
CDR3 DNA: TGTGCCAGCAGGCATCACAGGGGGAATCTGTATGAGCAGTTCTTC

D gene: .
J gene: TRBJ2-4
clone size: .
V gene: TRBV11-3
CDR3 protein: CASSPRVFFGPKNIQYF
CDR3 DNA: TGTGCCAGCAGCCCGAGGGTCTTCTTTGGCCCAAAAAACATTCAGTACTTC

D gene: TRBD1
J gene: TRBJ2-3
clone size: .
V gene: TRBV6-4
CDR3 protein: CASSVQGWADTQYF
CDR3 DNA: TGTGCCAGCAGTGTACAGGGGTGGGCAGATACGCAGTATTTT

D gene: .
J gene: TRBJ1-2
clone size: .
V gene: TRBV18
CDR3 protein: CASSSRDTYGYTF
CDR3 DNA: TGTGCCAGCTCATCCCGGGACACCTATGGCTACACCTTC

D gene: TRBD1
J gene: TRBJ2-1
clone size: .
V gene: TRBV15
CDR3 protein: CATSRPTGTGNEQFF
CDR3 DNA: TGTGCCACCAGCAGACCGACCGGGACAGGGAATGAGCAGTTCTTC

D gene: .
J gene: TRBJ1-2
clone size: .
V gene: TRBV10-2
CDR3 protein: CASSDPHGGIGYGYTF
CDR3 DNA: TGCGCCAGCAGCGACCCCCACGGGGGGATCGGCTATGGCTACACCTTC

D gene: TRBD1
J gene: TRBJ2-7
clone size: .
V gene: TRBV27
CDR3 protein: CASRPGGSSYEQYF
CDR3 DNA: TGTGCCAGCAGGCCAGGGGGCTCCTCCTACGAGCAGTACTTC

D gene: .
J gene: TRBJ2-1
clone size: .
V gene: TRBV5-1
CDR3 protein: CASTKSGTRNDEQFF
CDR3 DNA: TGCGCCAGCACAAAATCGGGGACTCGGAACGATGAGCAGTTCTTC

D gene: TRBD1
J gene: TRBJ1-6
clone size: .
V gene: TRBV9
CDR3 protein: CASSERTGGSYNSPLHF
CDR3 DNA: TGTGCCAGCAGCGAGCGGACAGGGGGCTCCTATAATTCCCCCCTCCACTTT

D gene: .
J gene: TRBJ2-5
clone size: .
V gene: TRBV27
CDR3 protein: CASSTLLDWETQYF
CDR3 DNA: TGTGCCAGCAGTACCCTTTTAGATTGGGAGACCCAGTACTTC

D gene: .
J gene: TRBJ2-7
clone size: once
V gene: TRBV6-5
CDR3 protein: CASKFYSSYEQYF
CDR3 DNA: TGTGCCAGCAAATTTTACAGCTCCTACGAGCAGTACTTC

D gene: TRBD1
J gene: TRBJ2-7
clone size: .
V gene: TRBV19
CDR3 protein: CASSIEGGPSYEQYF
CDR3 DNA: TGTGCCAGTAGTATAGAAGGGGGCCCCTCCTACGAGCAGTACTTC

D gene: .
J gene: TRBJ2-1
clone size: .
V gene: TRBV18
CDR3 protein: CASSPPGSDNEQFF
CDR3 DNA: TGTGCCAGCTCACCACCGGGCAGTGACAATGAGCAGTTCTTC

D gene: .
J gene: TRBJ2-7
clone size: .
V gene: TRBV7-6
CDR3 protein: CASSPWGEHEQYF
CDR3 DNA: TGTGCCAGCAGTCCATGGGGGGAACACGAGCAGTACTTC

D gene: TRBD2
J gene: TRBJ2-7
clone size: .
V gene: TRBV4-3
CDR3 protein: CARPGGSYEQYF
CDR3 DNA: TGCGCCAGACCGGGGGGGAGCTACGAGCAGTACTTC

D gene: .
J gene: TRBJ2-7
clone size: .
V gene: TRBV5-6
CDR3 protein: CASSLVEGAYEQYF
CDR3 DNA: TGTGCCAGCAGCTTGGTCGAGGGGGCCTACGAGCAGTACTTC

D gene: TRBD2
J gene: TRBJ2-2
clone size: .
V gene: TRBV27
CDR3 protein: CASSLRRETGELFF
CDR3 DNA: TGTGCCAGCAGTTTACGGCGGGAGACCGGGGAGCTGTTTTTT

D gene: TRBD1
J gene: TRBJ2-1
clone size: .
V gene: TRBV19
CDR3 protein: CASSIDPGQGAYEQFF
CDR3 DNA: TGTGCCAGTAGTATAGACCCTGGACAGGGGGCCTATGAGCAGTTCTTC

D gene: TRBD2
J gene: TRBJ2-3
clone size: .
V gene: TRBV5-1
CDR3 protein: CASSWTGLAGAGDTQYF
CDR3 DNA: TGCGCCAGCAGCTGGACGGGACTAGCGGGAGCGGGGGATACGCAGTATTTT

D gene: TRBD2
J gene: TRBJ2-2
clone size: .
V gene: TRBV4-2
CDR3 protein: CASSSGPSGTNTGELFF
CDR3 DNA: TGTGCCAGCAGCTCCGGGCCTAGCGGAACGAACACCGGGGAGCTGTTTTTT

D gene: TRBD1
J gene: TRBJ2-3
clone size: .
V gene: TRBV6-4
CDR3 protein: CAIRQGASHPDTQYF
CDR3 DNA: TGTGCCATCAGACAGGGGGCGTCCCATCCAGATACGCAGTATTTT

D gene: TRBD2
J gene: TRBJ2-3
clone size: .
V gene: TRBV2
CDR3 protein: CASSEGVAGHTDTQYF
CDR3 DNA: TGTGCCAGCAGTGAAGGGGTAGCGGGGCACACAGATACGCAGTATTTT

D gene: TRBD2
J gene: TRBJ2-5
clone size: .
V gene: TRBV9
CDR3 protein: CASSVGIAGGEETQYF
CDR3 DNA: TGTGCCAGCAGCGTAGGGATAGCGGGGGGAGAAGAGACCCAGTACTTC

D gene: .
J gene: TRBJ2-7
clone size: .
V gene: TRBV10-3
CDR3 protein: CAISESLLGGEQYF
CDR3 DNA: TGTGCCATCAGTGAGTCGTTGTTAGGGGGCGAGCAGTACTTC

D gene: TRBD1
J gene: TRBJ2-3
clone size: .
V gene: TRBV7-9
CDR3 protein: CASSNDDRGGSDTQYF
CDR3 DNA: TGTGCCAGCAGCAACGATGACAGGGGCGGTTCCGATACGCAGTATTTT

D gene: .
J gene: TRBJ2-4
clone size: .
V gene: TRBV7-8
CDR3 protein: CASSFKGDIQYF
CDR3 DNA: TGTGCCAGCAGCTTCAAGGGAGACATTCAGTACTTC

D gene: .
J gene: TRBJ2-1
clone size: .
V gene: TRBV5-1
CDR3 protein: CASSLDGSHSGEQFF
CDR3 DNA: TGCGCCAGCAGCTTGGACGGGAGTCATTCGGGTGAGCAGTTCTTC

D gene: .
J gene: TRBJ1-4
clone size: .
V gene: TRBV10-3
CDR3 protein: CAISDSAGKLFF
CDR3 DNA: TGTGCCATCAGTGATAGCGCCGGGAAACTGTTTTTT

D gene: .
J gene: TRBJ1-6
clone size: .
V gene: TRBV10-3
CDR3 protein: CAIRLGSSYNSPLHF
CDR3 DNA: TGTGCCATCAGATTGGGCAGCTCCTATAATTCACCCCTCCACTTT

D gene: TRBD1
J gene: TRBJ2-5
clone size: .
V gene: TRBV29-1
CDR3 protein: CSVTGTGEETQYF
CDR3 DNA: TGCAGCGTAACCGGGACAGGTGAAGAGACCCAGTACTTC

D gene: .
J gene: TRBJ1-2
clone size: .
V gene: TRBV5-1
CDR3 protein: CASSWSNPEYGYTF
CDR3 DNA: TGCGCCAGCAGCTGGAGCAACCCGGAGTATGGCTACACCTTC

D gene: TRBD2
J gene: TRBJ2-7
clone size: once
V gene: TRBV18
CDR3 protein: CASSGTSGAHTYEQYF
CDR3 DNA: TGTGCCAGCTCAGGCACCAGCGGGGCACATACCTACGAGCAGTACTTC

D gene: .
J gene: TRBJ2-5
clone size: .
V gene: TRBV15
CDR3 protein: CATSRAGYQETQYF
CDR3 DNA: TGTGCCACCAGCAGAGCGGGATATCAAGAGACCCAGTACTTC

D gene: .
J gene: TRBJ2-1
clone size: .
V gene: TRBV5-5
CDR3 protein: CASSLGLALIYEQFF
CDR3 DNA: TGTGCCAGCAGCTTGGGCCTAGCGCTTATCTATGAGCAGTTCTTC

D gene: TRBD1
J gene: TRBJ1-5
clone size: .
V gene: TRBV9
CDR3 protein: CASSVGGINRDRGLYSNQPQHF
CDR3 DNA: TGTGCCAGCAGCGTAGGAGGGATCAACCGGGACAGGGGACTTTATAGCAATCAGCCCCAGCATTTT

D gene: .
J gene: TRBJ1-4
clone size: .
V gene: TRBV4-3
CDR3 protein: CASSQNGAGGSTNEKLFF
CDR3 DNA: TGCGCCAGCAGCCAAAATGGGGCCGGGGGGTCAACTAATGAAAAACTGTTTTTT